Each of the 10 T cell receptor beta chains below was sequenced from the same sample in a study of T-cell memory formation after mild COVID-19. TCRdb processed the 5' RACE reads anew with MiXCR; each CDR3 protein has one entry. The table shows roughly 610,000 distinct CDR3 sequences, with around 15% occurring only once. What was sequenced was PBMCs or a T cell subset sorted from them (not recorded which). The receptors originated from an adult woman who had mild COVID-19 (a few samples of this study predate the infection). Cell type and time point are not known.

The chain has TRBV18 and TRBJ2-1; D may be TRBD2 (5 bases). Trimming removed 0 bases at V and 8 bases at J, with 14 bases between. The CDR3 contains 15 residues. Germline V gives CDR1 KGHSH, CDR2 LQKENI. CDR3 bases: TGTGCCAGCTCACCACCGTATCCCCGGGATCATGAGCAGTTCTTC. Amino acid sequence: CASSPPYPRDHEQFF.

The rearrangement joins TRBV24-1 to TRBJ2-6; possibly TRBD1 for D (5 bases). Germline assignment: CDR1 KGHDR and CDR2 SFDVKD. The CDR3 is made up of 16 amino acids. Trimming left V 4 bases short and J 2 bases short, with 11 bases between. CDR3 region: CATSEPGRPGANVLTF. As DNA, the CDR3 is TGTGCCACCAGTGAGCCAGGGCGACCTGGGGCCAACGTCCTGACTTTC.

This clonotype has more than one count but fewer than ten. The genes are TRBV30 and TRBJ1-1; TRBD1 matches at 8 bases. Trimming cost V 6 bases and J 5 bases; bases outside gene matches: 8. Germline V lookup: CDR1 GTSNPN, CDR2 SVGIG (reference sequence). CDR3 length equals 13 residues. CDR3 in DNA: TGTGCCTGTCGGACAGGGTCATCAACTGAAGCTTTCTTT. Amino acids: CACRTGSSTEAFF.

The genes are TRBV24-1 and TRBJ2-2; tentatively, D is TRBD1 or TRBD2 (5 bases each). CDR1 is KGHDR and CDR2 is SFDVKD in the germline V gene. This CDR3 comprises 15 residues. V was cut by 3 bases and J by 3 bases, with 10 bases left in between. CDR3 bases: TGTGCCACCAGTGATGTCCCGGGACACACCGGGGAGCTGTTTTTT. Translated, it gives CATSDVPGHTGELFF.

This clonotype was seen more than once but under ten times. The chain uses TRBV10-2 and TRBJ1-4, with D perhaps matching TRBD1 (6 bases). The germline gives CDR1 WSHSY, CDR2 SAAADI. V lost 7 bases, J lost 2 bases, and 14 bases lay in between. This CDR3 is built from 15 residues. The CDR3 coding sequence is TGCGCCAGCACTCCGGGGGCGAGGACTAATGAAAAACTGTTTTTT. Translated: CASTPGARTNEKLFF.

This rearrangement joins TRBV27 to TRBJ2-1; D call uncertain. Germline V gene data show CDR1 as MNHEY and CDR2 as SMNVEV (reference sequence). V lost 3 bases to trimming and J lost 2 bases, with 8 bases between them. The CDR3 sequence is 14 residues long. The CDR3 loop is CASSLWAAYNEQFF. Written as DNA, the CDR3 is TGTGCCAGCAGTTTGTGGGCTGCCTACAATGAGCAGTTCTTC.

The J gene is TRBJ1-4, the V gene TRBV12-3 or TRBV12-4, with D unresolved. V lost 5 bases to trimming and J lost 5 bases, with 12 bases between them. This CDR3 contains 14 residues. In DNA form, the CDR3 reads TGTGCCAGCAGTCGTTTGGATCTAAATGAAAAACTGTTTTTT. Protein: CASSRLDLNEKLFF.

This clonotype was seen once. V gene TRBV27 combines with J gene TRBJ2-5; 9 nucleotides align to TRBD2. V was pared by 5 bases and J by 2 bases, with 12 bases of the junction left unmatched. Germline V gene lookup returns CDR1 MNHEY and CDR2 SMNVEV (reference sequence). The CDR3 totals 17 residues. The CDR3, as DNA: TGTGCCAGCAGTCCAGAAATTGGACTAGCGAAGCAAGAGACCCAGTACTTC. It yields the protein CASSPEIGLAKQETQYF.

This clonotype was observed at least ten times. In DNA form, the CDR3 reads TGTGCCAGCAGCAGAGCGGGACTAGCCTCCCGTTACGAGCAGTACTTC. It encodes CASSRAGLASRYEQYF. The V call is TRBV11-2, the J call TRBJ2-7, with 9 bases identical to TRBD2. CDR1 SGHAT and CDR2 FQNNGV come from the germline V gene. Trimming removed 5 bases from V and 4 bases from J; junction bases left unmatched: 12. This CDR3 region has 16 residues.

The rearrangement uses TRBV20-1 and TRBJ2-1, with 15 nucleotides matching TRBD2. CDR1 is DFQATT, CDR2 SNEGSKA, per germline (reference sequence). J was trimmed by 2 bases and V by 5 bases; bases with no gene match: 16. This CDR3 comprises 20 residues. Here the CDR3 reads CSAGRSLGLAGGSPYNEQFF. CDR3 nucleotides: TGCAGTGCTGGGAGGTCTCTGGGACTAGCGGGAGGCTCCCCCTACAATGAGCAGTTCTTC.